This TCR beta chain appears in the sequencing data of a study of cytotoxic CD8 clonotypes in ibrutinib-treated CLL. Turning to the study itself: Partial response occurred in approximately 24 patients and complete response in 2; at median roughly 74 months, about 14 remained remitted and some 12 progressed.

Broader study findings: T-cell clonality at baseline went above that of age-matched healthy donors and rose and fell with circulating CD8+ T-cell counts. The study found clonality rose at ibrutinib response, then fell toward baseline at progression. Public clonotypes proved infrequent, and on treatment they shrank or remained steady.

The repertoire was sequenced with immunoSEQ multiplex PCR; TCRdb's copy has only in-frame clones and lacks some. Here the sample spans about 330,000 clones, roughly 71% being singletons. In regard to this clone: The antigen is not known.

This CDR3 contains 13 residues. From germline, CDR1 is SGHTA and CDR2 FQGNSA. Trimming took 6 bases from V and 2 from J, leaving 9 bases between them. The chain recombines TRBV7-2 with TRBJ2-3, with a weak D call TRBD2 (5 bases). The TCR was taken from a human donor with chronic lymphocytic leukemia. This specimen consisted of PBMCs, obtained after 36 months of ibrutinib treatment. The CDR3 loop is CASRPTTTDTQYF. The CDR3 DNA follows: TGTGCCAGCAGACCGACTACCACAGATACGCAGTATTTT. Looking up the rest from reference TRBV7-2 and TRBJ2-3 gives the full variable domain: GAGVSQSPSNKVTEKGKDVELRCDPISGHTALYWYRQSLGQGLEFLIYFQGNSAPDKSGLPSDRFSAERTGGSVSTLTIQRTQQEDSAVYLCASRPTTTDTQYFGPGTRLTVL.